Only a few counts were recorded for the clone carrying this TCR beta chain. Its specificity is unknown. This PCR relied on a set of 60 Vbeta primers and 13 Jbeta primers. TCRdb's table, derived via immunoSEQ multiplex PCR, lists solely in-frame clones and lacks some. Here the sample spans 150,000 to 200,000 clones, roughly 79% being singletons. The CDR3 totals 14 residues. Germline CDR1 reads SGHAT; CDR2 reads FQDESV (reference sequence). Unmatched junction bases numbered 6, after V lost 5 bases and J lost 4 bases. This record comes from a study of cytomegalovirus exposure and HLA in healthy donors. Overall study context: As released early, the data held 85 million to 95 million unique TCRs from HLA-typed donors. The study's findings and limits: What a later analysis reportedly showed was that an Asian-associated ancestry cluster had fewer N-insertions than the approximately 700-donor mean. In vitro, a few CMV-associated chains proved specific for CMV antigens.

The gene calls are TRBV11-1 and TRBJ1-2; 8 nucleotides line up with TRBD1. Material: PBMCs. The origin of this receptor is a woman aged 40-49 years in good health and CMV-seronegative. CDR3 amino acids: CASSPGQGGYGYTF. The CDR3 DNA reads as TGTGCCAGCAGCCCCGGACAGGGTGGCTATGGCTACACCTTC.